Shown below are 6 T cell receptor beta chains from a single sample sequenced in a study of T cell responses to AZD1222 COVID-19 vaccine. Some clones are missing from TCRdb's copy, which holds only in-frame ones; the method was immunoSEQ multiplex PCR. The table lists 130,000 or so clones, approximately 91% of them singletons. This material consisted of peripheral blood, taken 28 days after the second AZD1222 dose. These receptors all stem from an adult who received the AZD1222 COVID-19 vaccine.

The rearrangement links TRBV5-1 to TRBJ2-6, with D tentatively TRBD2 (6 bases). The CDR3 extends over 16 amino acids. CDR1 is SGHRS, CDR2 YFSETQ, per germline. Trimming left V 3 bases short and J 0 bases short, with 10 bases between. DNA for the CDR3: TGCGCCAGCAGCTCCCGGGAGAACTCTGGGGCCAACGTCCTGACTTTC. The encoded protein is CASSSRENSGANVLTF.

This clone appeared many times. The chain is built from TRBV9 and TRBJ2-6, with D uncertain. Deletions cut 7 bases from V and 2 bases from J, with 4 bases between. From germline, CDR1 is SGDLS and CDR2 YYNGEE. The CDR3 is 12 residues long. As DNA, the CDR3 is TGTGCCAGCCGCCCTGGGGCCAACGTCCTGACTTTC. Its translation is CASRPGANVLTF.

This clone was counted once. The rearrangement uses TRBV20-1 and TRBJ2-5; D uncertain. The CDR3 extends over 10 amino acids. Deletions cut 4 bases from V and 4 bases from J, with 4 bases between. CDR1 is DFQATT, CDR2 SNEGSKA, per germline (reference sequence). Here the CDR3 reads CSAKRETQYF. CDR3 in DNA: TGCAGTGCTAAGAGAGAGACCCAGTACTTC.

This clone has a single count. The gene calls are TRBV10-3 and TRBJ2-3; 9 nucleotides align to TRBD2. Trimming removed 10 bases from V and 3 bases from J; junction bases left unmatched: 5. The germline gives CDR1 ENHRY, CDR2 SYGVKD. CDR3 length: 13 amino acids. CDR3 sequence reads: CATYSGRTDTQYF. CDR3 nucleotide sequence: TGTGCCACCTATAGCGGGAGAACAGATACGCAGTATTTT.

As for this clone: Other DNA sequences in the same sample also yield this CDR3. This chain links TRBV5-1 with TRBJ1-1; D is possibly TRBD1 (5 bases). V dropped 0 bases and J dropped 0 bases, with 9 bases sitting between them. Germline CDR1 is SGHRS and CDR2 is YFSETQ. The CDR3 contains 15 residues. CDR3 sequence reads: CASSLAGNMNTEAFF. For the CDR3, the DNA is TGCGCCAGCAGCTTGGCAGGGAACATGAACACTGAAGCTTTCTTT. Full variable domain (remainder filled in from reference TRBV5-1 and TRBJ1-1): KAGVTQTPRYLIKTRGQQVTLSCSPISGHRSVSWYQQTPGQGLQFLFEYFSETQRNKGNFPGRFSGRQFSNSRSEMNVSTLELGDSALYLCASSLAGNMNTEAFFGQGTRLTVV.

The CDR3 region has the DNA TGTGCCAGCAGCGTAGCGGGGGGCACTGGAAACACCATATATTTT. Translated: CASSVAGGTGNTIYF. V usage is TRBV9 and J usage is TRBJ1-3; tentative D call: TRBD1 (6 bases). Germline-derived CDR1 and CDR2 are SGDLS and YYNGEE. Trimming left V 0 bases short and J 2 bases short, with 9 bases between. This CDR3 is 15 amino acids long.